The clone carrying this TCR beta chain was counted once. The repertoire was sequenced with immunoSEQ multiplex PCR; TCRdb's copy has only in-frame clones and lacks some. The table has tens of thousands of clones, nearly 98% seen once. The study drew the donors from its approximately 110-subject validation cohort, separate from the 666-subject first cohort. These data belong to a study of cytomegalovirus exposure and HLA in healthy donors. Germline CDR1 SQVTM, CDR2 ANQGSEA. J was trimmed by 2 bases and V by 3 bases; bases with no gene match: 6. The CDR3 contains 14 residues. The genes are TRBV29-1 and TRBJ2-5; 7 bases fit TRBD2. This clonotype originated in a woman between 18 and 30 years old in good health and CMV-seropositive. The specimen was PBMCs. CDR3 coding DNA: TGCAGCGTTGATGGGGGGGGTCCGCAAGAGACCCAGTACTTC. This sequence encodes CSVDGGGPQETQYF.